The 18 T cell receptor beta chains listed next were all sequenced from one sample in a study of tumor-infiltrating lymphocytes in primary liver carcinoma. Between about 17 and 34 mg of unsorted bulk tissue served as the source from which RNA and DNA were co-extracted. Priming with a constant-region primer yielded TCR beta cDNA from 500 ng total RNA. Researchers made the TCR beta libraries by running three nested multiplex PCR rounds with slightly modified ARM-PCR. A C-beta reverse primer was combined with TRBV1-TRBV30 forward primers in the first two PCR rounds, and each round had 10 cycles. TCRdb called the multiplex PCR reads again in MiXCR, with one record for every CDR3 protein. The sample lists about 92,000 distinct CDR3 sequences, 55% to 75% seen once, with more than 25% in the top ten. Sequencing was carried out using tumor-adjacent normal liver tissue. The receptors shown here come from a man between 40 and 49 years old with primary liver carcinoma and hepatitis B virus infection.

Regarding this clonotype: With a much larger clone just one base away, this may be a read error. Given the absence of the conserved phenylalanine or tryptophan at the CDR3 end, a read error is likely. The rearrangement joins TRBV14 to TRBJ2-2; a possible D gene is TRBD1 (6 bases). The CDR3 consists of 15 residues. Per germline, CDR1 SGHDN and CDR2 FVKESK. V was cut by 0 bases and J by 7 bases, with 12 bases left in between. The CDR3 loop is CASSQDYTGHGELFS. The CDR3 coding sequence is TGTGCCAGCAGCCAAGATTATACAGGGCACGGGGAGCTGTTTTCT.

V usage is TRBV6-5 and J usage is TRBJ1-5, with 7 bases matching TRBD1. In germline, CDR1 is MNHEY, CDR2 SVGAGI. CDR3 size: 16 residues. V was clipped by 6 bases and J by 5 bases; unmatched bases: 13. CDR3 DNA sequence: TGTGCCAGCAGCCATCGGACAGGCTCGGACGATCAGCCCCAGCATTTT. This codes for CASSHRTGSDDQPQHF.

This clonotype was detected only a few times. J is TRBJ2-1 and V is TRBV5-1; D perhaps matches TRBD2 (7 bases). The V end was cut by 4 bases, the J end by 7 bases, with 24 bases between. The V gene's germline CDR1 is SGHRS and CDR2 YFSETQ. The CDR3 is 17 amino acids. CDR3 DNA: TGCGCCAGCAGCCCCCCTCAGGGGAGGGCCTACGTAAATGAGCAGTTCTTC. Translation gives CASSPPQGRAYVNEQFF. Drawing the rest from reference TRBV5-1 and TRBJ2-1, the complete variable domain is KAGVTQTPRYLIKTRGQQVTLSCSPISGHRSVSWYQQTPGQGLQFLFEYFSETQRNKGNFPGRFSGRQFSNSRSEMNVSTLELGDSALYLCASSPPQGRAYVNEQFFGPGTRLTVL.

This chain uses TRBV5-1 with TRBJ2-1; D gene uncertain. Trimming left V 4 bases short and J 0 bases short, with 8 bases between. The CDR3 is 14 residues long. The V gene's germline CDR1 is SGHRS and CDR2 YFSETQ. For the CDR3, the DNA is TGCGCCAGCAGCGACTTGTTCTCCTACAATGAGCAGTTCTTC. Its protein product is CASSDLFSYNEQFF.

The chain joins TRBV12-3 or TRBV12-4 to TRBJ2-1; D gene ambiguous. The CDR3 is 12 residues long. CDR3 sequence reads: CGRSLPYNEQFF. In DNA, the CDR3 is TGTGGCAGAAGTTTACCCTACAATGAGCAGTTCTTC.

This clonotype was found once. This may stem from a read error, because a much larger clone lies one nucleotide away. This chain joins TRBV6-2 or TRBV6-3 and TRBJ1-1, with 7 bases matching TRBD1. There are 13 residues in the CDR3. Germline lookup yields CDR1 MNHEY and CDR2 SVGEGT. CDR3 residues: CASSETGSTEALF. CDR3 DNA: TGTGCCAGCAGTGAGACAGGGAGCACTGAAGCTTTATTT.

This clonotype was seen many times. The V and J genes are TRBV5-4 and TRBJ2-1; tentative D call: TRBD2 (7 bases). The CDR3 covers 16 residues. CDR1 and CDR2 from the germline V gene are SGHNT and YYREEE (reference sequence). Trimming took off 4 bases at V and 8 bases at J, with 22 bases between the two ends. The CDR3 reads CASSPDEGGDVDEQFF. The CDR3 nucleotides read TGTGCCAGCAGCCCCGATGAGGGGGGGGATGTAGATGAGCAGTTCTTC.

At least ten counts were recorded for this clonotype. This sequence joins TRBV6-1 and TRBJ2-3, with TRBD2 identical over 8 bases. V gave up 4 bases and J gave up 4 bases; unmatched junction bases: 10. Looked up from germline, CDR1 is MNHNS and CDR2 is SASEGT. The CDR3 is made up of 16 amino acids. The CDR3 nucleotides read TGTGCCAGCAGTGTGGCCCTAGCGGGTAGGGCAGATACGCAGTATTTT. This encodes CASSVALAGRADTQYF.

On this clonotype: An end of the junction does not agree with germline; a read error may underlie this. This chain connects TRBV11-1 to TRBJ1-6, with 9 bases fitting TRBD1. Germline CDR1 is SGHAT and CDR2 is FQDESV (reference sequence). The CDR3 has 14 residues. The CDR3 reads CASNLDRGNSPRHF. CDR3 coding DNA: TGTGCCAGCAACCTTGACAGGGGGAATTCACCCCGCCACTTT.

The genes are TRBV4-1 and TRBJ2-7; the match to TRBD2 covers 7 bases. The V gene's germline CDR1 is MGHRA and CDR2 YSYEKL. The CDR3 runs to 14 residues. The V segment lost 1 base and the J segment 4 bases; nucleotides outside the gene matches: 4. The CDR3 bases are TGCGCCAGCAGCCAAGCGCGGGAGACTTACGAGCAGTACTTC. Translation: CASSQARETYEQYF.

This clonotype came up a few times. The chain carries TRBV5-1 and TRBJ1-1, with D possibly matching TRBD1 (5 bases). CDR3 length equals 16 residues. V lost 3 bases, J lost 4 bases, and 19 bases lay in between. CDR1 SGHRS and CDR2 YFSETQ come from the germline V gene. Written as DNA, the CDR3 is TGCGCCAGCAGCTCCCCGAGTTGGGGGGGTCCCACTGAAGCTTTCTTT. It yields the protein CASSSPSWGGPTEAFF.

About this clonotype itself: No conserved phenylalanine or tryptophan is present at the end of the CDR3, so a read error is the likely explanation. It is unclear where the CDR3 begins or ends on the DNA, so no DNA is shown, and the CDR3 is as TCRdb lists it. The J gene is TRBJ2-1, the V gene TRBV11-2. The CDR3 has 12 residues if both end residues are counted. Looked up from germline, CDR1 is SGHAT and CDR2 is FQNNGV. The CDR3 region is CASSLVGNEQLL.

Only a few counts were recorded for this clonotype. This sequence may be a read error, since a much larger clone differs from it by one base. The J gene is TRBJ1-2, the V gene TRBV6-6, with 10 bases identical to TRBD1. The V and J ends lost 10 bases and 8 bases, in that order; junction bases with no gene match: 10. CDR3 length: 13 amino acids. CDR1 is MNHNY, CDR2 SVGAGI, per germline (reference sequence). The CDR3 protein is CATTRGTGDGYTF. CDR3 nucleotides: TGTGCCACCACCAGGGGGACAGGGGACGGCTACACCTTC.

Points on this clonotype: An end of the junction does not agree with germline; a read error may underlie this. The V and J genes are TRBV6-5 and TRBJ2-7; perhaps D is TRBD1 or TRBD2 (5 bases each). This CDR3 is built from 13 residues. CDR1 and CDR2 from the germline V gene are MNHEY and SVGAGI. The CDR3 loop is CASNAGTTTEKYF. Here the CDR3 DNA reads TGTGCCAGCAACGCCGGGACGACCACCGAGAAGTACTTC.

This clonotype occurred a few times. This may be a read error: a much more frequent sequence differs by one nucleotide. The genes are TRBV4-1 and TRBJ2-1, with a possible D match to TRBD2 (5 bases). The CDR3 consists of 14 residues. Germline CDR1 reads MGHRA; CDR2 reads YSYEKL. CDR3 protein: CVSSQGENGVTQFF. The DNA of the CDR3 is TGCGTCAGCAGCCAAGGAGAAAACGGGGTAACGCAGTTCTTC.

With regard to this clonotype: The final CDR3 position lacks the conserved phenylalanine or tryptophan, pointing to a likely read error. The rearrangement uses TRBV5-6 and TRBJ1-1, with D perhaps TRBD1 (6 bases). The CDR3 consists of 17 residues. With 4 bases removed from V and 4 bases from J, the gap between germline ends came to 23 bases. The germline gives CDR1 SGHDT, CDR2 YYEEEE. CDR3 in amino acids: CASSLDSTRRGATEAFL. In DNA form, the CDR3 reads TGTGCCAGCAGCCTGGATAGTACGAGAAGGGGGGCCACTGAAGCTTTCCTT.

This clonotype has a single count. At one boundary the junction diverges from the germline segment, which might be a read error. The chain uses TRBV6-1 and TRBJ2-2; 9 bases agree with TRBD1. The CDR3 is 14 residues long. Germline V gives CDR1 MNHNS, CDR2 SASEGT. The CDR3 sequence: CASSEGTGKWELFF. The DNA of the CDR3 is TGTGCCAGTAGTGAAGGGACAGGGAAGTGGGAGCTGTTTTTT.

V is TRBV28 and J is TRBJ1-2, with a possible D match to TRBD1 (5 bases). Trimming took off 4 bases at V and 4 bases at J, with 16 bases between the two ends. Germline loops: CDR1 MDHEN, CDR2 SYDVKM. This CDR3 is built from 15 residues. The CDR3 nucleotides are TGTGCCAGCAGTTCCTGGGGCGCGCAGAGCTATGGCTACACCTTC. Residues: CASSSWGAQSYGYTF.